What follows describes a single TCR beta chain. The data stem from a study of graft-versus-host responses after intestinal transplantation. Background on the study: Following induction with anti-thymocyte globulin, all recipients were given tacrolimus and steroids for about 3 years.

Repertoires were generated with immunoSEQ multiplex PCR, while TCRdb's copy carries only in-frame clones and drops some. This table holds about 10,000 clones, about 28% found once. Responders that carried the CFSE label, some 200,000 of them, were plated with some 200,000 irradiated, violet-dye-labeled stimulator cells. Dividing CFSE-low CD3+CD4+ and CD3+CD8+ responders were isolated by sorting after the reaction. Findings and limits, study-wide: Some patients had graft-donor T cell macrochimerism, and their allografts showed high graft-versus-host to host-versus-graft clonal ratios.

This receptor was identified in a human patient who received an intestinal transplant. This material consisted of alloreactive CD8+ T cells from a mixed lymphocyte reaction culture, taken before intestinal transplant. Subset meaning: CFSE-low proliferating T cells sorted from roughly 6-day pre-transplant mixed lymphocyte reaction (GvH or HvG direction).

For the CDR3, the DNA is TGTGCCAGCAGCACACCAGAACTAGCGGGGGAGTACAATGAGCAGTTCTTC. Protein sequence: CASSTPELAGEYNEQFF. This chain joins TRBV7-8 and TRBJ2-1, with TRBD2 matching over 11 bases. This CDR3 contains 17 residues. Per the germline V gene, CDR1 is SGHVS and CDR2 is FQNEAQ. V lost 5 bases, J lost 4 bases, and 10 bases stayed unmatched.